The 5 T cell receptor beta chains below come from one sample, sequenced in a study of PD-1 blockade in mismatch repair-deficient tumors. TCRdb's copy holds only in-frame clones and misses some; the assay was immunoSEQ multiplex PCR. The data contain approximately 120,000 clones, 86% of them singletons. This material consisted of peripheral blood, taken 44 weeks after starting pembrolizumab. The receptors here all came from an adult with mismatch repair-deficient cancer.

The J gene is TRBJ2-1, the V gene TRBV6-4; D uncertain. V was pared by 5 bases and J by 2 bases, with 13 bases between. Germline V gives CDR1 MRHNA, CDR2 SNTAGT. This CDR3 region has 15 residues. The CDR3 region has the DNA TGTGCCAGCAGTTTATCCCAGACAACCTACAATGAGCAGTTCTTC. Translated, it gives CASSLSQTTYNEQFF.

DNA of the CDR3: TGTGCCAGCAGCGAGGACGCAGGTTACGAGCAGTACTTC. Translating gives CASSEDAGYEQYF. The chain employs TRBV9 and TRBJ2-7; D gene unclear. The CDR3 runs 13 residues. V was clipped by 3 bases and J by 4 bases, with 11 bases between them. CDR1 and CDR2 (germline): SGDLS, YYNGEE. The full variable domain, rest sourced from reference TRBV9 and TRBJ2-7, is DSGVTQTPKHLITATGQRVTLRCSPRSGDLSVYWYQQSLDQGLQFLIQYYNGEERAKGNILERFSAQQFPDLHSELNLSSLELGDSALYFCASSEDAGYEQYFGPGTRLTVT.

V gene TRBV5-6 combines with J gene TRBJ2-2; 7 bases match TRBD2. CDR1 SGHDT and CDR2 YYEEEE come from the germline V gene. The CDR3 is made up of 15 amino acids. The V and J ends lost 4 bases and 0 bases, in that order; junction bases with no gene match: 3. This CDR3 reads CASSMGGANTGELFF. The CDR3 nucleotides are TGTGCCAGCAGCATGGGGGGGGCGAACACCGGGGAGCTGTTTTTT.

This clone appeared a few times. CDR3 residues: CASTVGTPYEQYF. The CDR3 DNA follows: TGTGCCAGCACCGTGGGAACCCCCTACGAGCAGTACTTC. This chain connects TRBV2 to TRBJ2-7, with D unclear. Germline V CDR1 and CDR2: SNHLY, FYNNEI. The V end was cut by 7 bases, the J end by 2 bases, with 12 bases between. There are 13 residues in the CDR3.

V gene TRBV10-3 combines with J gene TRBJ2-1, with 9 bases aligning to TRBD2. The V and J ends lost 2 bases and 9 bases, in that order; junction bases with no gene match: 5. The CDR3 covers 14 residues. CDR1 ENHRY and CDR2 SYGVKD come from the germline V gene. For the CDR3, the DNA is TGTGCCATCAGTGAGAAGCGGGAGGCGAGTGAGCAGTTCTTC. Translation gives CAISEKREASEQFF.